These T cell receptor beta chains were read from a single sample in a study of blood T cell repertoires in COVID-19. Libraries were prepared by immunoSEQ multiplex PCR; TCRdb keeps only in-frame clonotypes and omits some of them. The sample carries more than 200,000 clones, 70% to 90% recorded once. The material sequenced was peripheral blood. These TCRs come from a man aged 45 to 65 with COVID-19, enrolled during active disease. Each CDR3 is given with its conserved first and last residue. Fields, in order: D gene, V gene, clone size, J gene, CDR3 DNA, CDR3 protein. A D gene is named only where the DNA matches it firmly. Clone size, where shown, is once, few, many, or a class for clones that have expanded.

D gene: -; V gene: TRBV5-1; clone size: -; J gene: TRBJ1-2; CDR3 DNA: TGCGCCAGCAGCTTGGCATCGGTGGACTATGGCTACACCTTC; CDR3 protein: CASSLASVDYGYTF
D gene: -; V gene: TRBV9; clone size: -; J gene: TRBJ1-6; CDR3 DNA: TGTGCCAGCAGCCCCTCAGGCGCGCCCTATAATTCACCCCTCCACTTT; CDR3 protein: CASSPSGAPYNSPLHF
D gene: -; V gene: TRBV29-1; clone size: -; J gene: TRBJ1-1; CDR3 DNA: TGCAGCGTACAGGGTTTCCCTGAAGCTTTCTTT; CDR3 protein: CSVQGFPEAFF
D gene: -; V gene: TRBV28; clone size: -; J gene: TRBJ1-5; CDR3 DNA: TGTGCCAGCAGTAGGGTTGGAGGCGATAGCAATCAGCCCCAGCATTTT; CDR3 protein: CASSRVGGDSNQPQHF
D gene: TRBD1; V gene: TRBV6-6; clone size: -; J gene: TRBJ1-5; CDR3 DNA: TGTGCCAGCAGTTTAAACAGGGGAAGCAATCAGCCCCAGCATTTT; CDR3 protein: CASSLNRGSNQPQHF
D gene: -; V gene: TRBV6-1; clone size: few; J gene: TRBJ2-1; CDR3 DNA: TGTGCCAGCAGTGAAAGTAGCCGGTCCCCCTACAATGAGCAGTTCTTC; CDR3 protein: CASSESSRSPYNEQFF
D gene: TRBD1; V gene: TRBV5-1; clone size: -; J gene: TRBJ2-1; CDR3 DNA: TGCGCCAGCAGCCTTCAAGGGGGCCGTTACAATGAGCAGTTCTTC; CDR3 protein: CASSLQGGRYNEQFF
D gene: -; V gene: TRBV5-5; clone size: once; J gene: TRBJ2-5; CDR3 DNA: TGTGCCAGCAGCCTGGACAGAAACCAAGAGACCCAGTACTTC; CDR3 protein: CASSLDRNQETQYF
D gene: TRBD2; V gene: TRBV7-2; clone size: -; J gene: TRBJ2-3; CDR3 DNA: TGTGCCAGCAGCTTAGCCTTGACTAGCGGGGCCACAGATACGCAGTATTTT; CDR3 protein: CASSLALTSGATDTQYF
D gene: TRBD2; V gene: TRBV7-9; clone size: -; J gene: TRBJ2-3; CDR3 DNA: TGTGCCAGCAGCTGGGTAGCGGGAGGTGCAGATACGCAGTATTTT; CDR3 protein: CASSWVAGGADTQYF
D gene: -; V gene: TRBV19; clone size: -; J gene: TRBJ2-1; CDR3 DNA: TGTGCCAGTAGTATAGGGCAGAACAATGAGCAGTTCTTC; CDR3 protein: CASSIGQNNEQFF
D gene: -; V gene: TRBV7-9; clone size: -; J gene: TRBJ1-5; CDR3 DNA: TGTGCCAGCAGCCCAAGTCCGGGGGGTCAGCCCCAGCATTTT; CDR3 protein: CASSPSPGGQPQHF
D gene: TRBD2; V gene: TRBV4-1; clone size: -; J gene: TRBJ2-1; CDR3 DNA: TGCGCCAGCAGCCAAGAGGGGACTAGAAACAATGAGCAGTTCTTC; CDR3 protein: CASSQEGTRNNEQFF
D gene: TRBD1; V gene: TRBV2; clone size: -; J gene: TRBJ2-7; CDR3 DNA: TGTGCCAGCTCGCCCTTTTGGGACAGGGCCAACGAGCAGTACTTC; CDR3 protein: CASSPFWDRANEQYF
D gene: TRBD1; V gene: TRBV10-3; clone size: -; J gene: TRBJ2-7; CDR3 DNA: TGTGCCATCAGTGAGGGACAGGGGGCGTCCGAGCAGTACTTC; CDR3 protein: CAISEGQGASEQYF
D gene: TRBD1; V gene: TRBV30; clone size: -; J gene: TRBJ1-5; CDR3 DNA: TGTGCCTGGAGTGAAGGGGGCGAACAGCCCCAGCATTTT; CDR3 protein: CAWSEGGEQPQHF
D gene: -; V gene: TRBV27; clone size: -; J gene: TRBJ1-4; CDR3 DNA: TGTGCCAGCAGTTTATTAGGGGTAGCTAATGAAAAACTGTTTTTT; CDR3 protein: CASSLLGVANEKLFF
D gene: -; V gene: TRBV2; clone size: -; J gene: TRBJ1-2; CDR3 DNA: TGTGCCAGCAGTAACCAACAAAAAATGGGCTACACCTTC; CDR3 protein: CASSNQQKMGYTF
D gene: TRBD1; V gene: TRBV19; clone size: -; J gene: TRBJ1-5; CDR3 DNA: TGTGCCAGTAGTAGGGAGACAGGGGGTTGGAGCAATCAGCCCCAGCATTTT; CDR3 protein: CASSRETGGWSNQPQHF
D gene: -; V gene: TRBV7-7; clone size: once; J gene: TRBJ2-1; CDR3 DNA: TGTGCTAGCAGCTTACTGGAGGGTTGGAACAATGAGCAGTTCTTC; CDR3 protein: CASSLLEGWNNEQFF
D gene: -; V gene: TRBV30; clone size: once; J gene: TRBJ2-3; CDR3 DNA: TGTGCCTGGAGTGTAGGGCTAGAGGGTTCAGATACGCAGTATTTT; CDR3 protein: CAWSVGLEGSDTQYF
D gene: TRBD1; V gene: TRBV19; clone size: once; J gene: TRBJ1-2; CDR3 DNA: TGTGCCAGTAGACTGGACAGGGGGTATGGCTACACCTTC; CDR3 protein: CASRLDRGYGYTF
D gene: -; V gene: TRBV19; clone size: few; J gene: TRBJ1-2; CDR3 DNA: TGTGCCAGTAGTATAGATCAGCGGGGCTACACCTTC; CDR3 protein: CASSIDQRGYTF
D gene: -; V gene: TRBV13; clone size: once; J gene: TRBJ2-7; CDR3 DNA: TGTGCCAGCAGCTTAGGCTACTCCTACGAGCAGTACTTC; CDR3 protein: CASSLGYSYEQYF
D gene: TRBD2; V gene: TRBV14; clone size: -; J gene: TRBJ2-5; CDR3 DNA: TGTGCCAGCAGCCAAGGCTTTAGCGGGAACATTCAAAAGACCCAGTACTTC; CDR3 protein: CASSQGFSGNIQKTQYF
D gene: -; V gene: TRBV5-1; clone size: once; J gene: TRBJ1-2; CDR3 DNA: TGCGCCAGCAGCCCAGGGGACTATGGCTACACCTTC; CDR3 protein: CASSPGDYGYTF
D gene: -; V gene: TRBV7-9; clone size: -; J gene: TRBJ2-2; CDR3 DNA: TGTGCCAGCAGCTTAGAGAAAGTTGGAGATCCGAACACCGGGGAGCTGTTTTTT; CDR3 protein: CASSLEKVGDPNTGELFF
D gene: -; V gene: TRBV12-5; clone size: -; J gene: TRBJ2-1; CDR3 DNA: TGTGCTAGTGGTTTGACAAATCTCTACAATGAGCAGTTCTTC; CDR3 protein: CASGLTNLYNEQFF
D gene: TRBD1; V gene: TRBV19; clone size: -; J gene: TRBJ1-2; CDR3 DNA: TGTGCCAGTACTCCCGGGACAGGGTTTAACTATGGCTACACCTTC; CDR3 protein: CASTPGTGFNYGYTF
D gene: TRBD1; V gene: TRBV19; clone size: -; J gene: TRBJ2-2; CDR3 DNA: TGTGCCACCACTCGAGGGACAGGGGGTCAGACCGGGGAGCTGTTTTTT; CDR3 protein: CATTRGTGGQTGELFF
D gene: -; V gene: TRBV18; clone size: -; J gene: TRBJ2-5; CDR3 DNA: TGTGCCAGCTCACCACCGAAGTTTAAGGGGCTTGGAGAGACCCAGTACTTC; CDR3 protein: CASSPPKFKGLGETQYF
D gene: TRBD2; V gene: TRBV7-9; clone size: -; J gene: TRBJ2-3; CDR3 DNA: TGTGCCAGCAGCCACAAGGTTAGCGGGGGGCACGGTACGCAGTATTTT; CDR3 protein: CASSHKVSGGHGTQYF
D gene: TRBD2; V gene: TRBV2; clone size: -; J gene: TRBJ2-1; CDR3 DNA: TGTGCCAGCAGTGTTCTAGCGGGAGGGCCAGGGTCCTACAATGAGCAGTTCTTC; CDR3 protein: CASSVLAGGPGSYNEQFF
D gene: -; V gene: TRBV18; clone size: -; J gene: TRBJ1-1; CDR3 DNA: TGTGCCAGCCAACCCGACAGATCATATCGGAACACTGAAGCTTTCTTT; CDR3 protein: CASQPDRSYRNTEAFF
D gene: TRBD2; V gene: TRBV11-2; clone size: -; J gene: TRBJ2-1; CDR3 DNA: TGTGCCAGCAGCCAACGGACTAGCAGCCACAATGAGCAGTTCTTC; CDR3 protein: CASSQRTSSHNEQFF
D gene: TRBD1; V gene: TRBV6-5; clone size: -; J gene: TRBJ1-1; CDR3 DNA: TGTGCCAGCAGCCGCCCGGACAGGTTTCGCACTGAAGCTTTCTTT; CDR3 protein: CASSRPDRFRTEAFF
D gene: TRBD1; V gene: TRBV18; clone size: -; J gene: TRBJ2-1; CDR3 DNA: TGTGCCAGCTCACCATTTTCAGGACAGGGGGCGCGGAATGAGCAGTTCTTC; CDR3 protein: CASSPFSGQGARNEQFF
D gene: TRBD2; V gene: TRBV3-1/TRBV3-2; clone size: -; J gene: TRBJ2-5; CDR3 DNA: TGTGCCAGCAGCCAAGGGGTACCGGGACTAGCTTTTCAAGAGACCCAGTACTTC; CDR3 protein: CASSQGVPGLAFQETQYF
D gene: TRBD2; V gene: TRBV9; clone size: -; J gene: TRBJ2-3; CDR3 DNA: TGTGCCAGCAGCCCCCCCGGGGGGCTAGCGGGAGTATTTGGCACAGATACGCAGTATTTT; CDR3 protein: CASSPPGGLAGVFGTDTQYF
D gene: -; V gene: TRBV9; clone size: -; J gene: TRBJ2-3; CDR3 DNA: TGTGCCAGCAGCGTAGGAGGAGAGGCCGGAGCGCAGTATTTT; CDR3 protein: CASSVGGEAGAQYF
D gene: -; V gene: TRBV21-1; clone size: -; J gene: TRBJ2-7; CDR3 DNA: TGTGCCAGCAGCAGGACAGGGGGCCTCTACGAGCAGTACTTC; CDR3 protein: CASSRTGGLYEQYF
D gene: -; V gene: TRBV7-6; clone size: -; J gene: TRBJ2-1; CDR3 DNA: TGTGCCAGCAGCTTAAGTACGGCGGGGAGAGTCAATGAGCAGTTCTTC; CDR3 protein: CASSLSTAGRVNEQFF
D gene: TRBD2; V gene: TRBV25-1; clone size: once; J gene: TRBJ2-5; CDR3 DNA: TGTGCCAGCAGTGAGACTAGCGGGAGAATGGGGGAGACCCAGTACTTC; CDR3 protein: CASSETSGRMGETQYF
D gene: TRBD2; V gene: TRBV7-3; clone size: many; J gene: TRBJ2-1; CDR3 DNA: TGTGCCAGCAGCTTAATGCCGGCGGGAGGGCGGCTCAATGAGCAGTTCTTC; CDR3 protein: CASSLMPAGGRLNEQFF
D gene: -; V gene: TRBV7-8; clone size: -; J gene: TRBJ1-5; CDR3 DNA: TGTGCCAGCAGCTTAGCGGAGAATCAGCCCCAGCATTTT; CDR3 protein: CASSLAENQPQHF
D gene: -; V gene: TRBV24-1; clone size: -; J gene: TRBJ2-1; CDR3 DNA: TGTGCCACCAGTGATTTGGGTAGTATCGGAGTCGGTGAGCAGTTCTTC; CDR3 protein: CATSDLGSIGVGEQFF
D gene: TRBD1; V gene: TRBV29-1; clone size: -; J gene: TRBJ1-2; CDR3 DNA: TGCAGCGTTGGGAACCGAGGGGGCCCCTATGGCTACACCTTC; CDR3 protein: CSVGNRGGPYGYTF
D gene: TRBD2; V gene: TRBV11-2; clone size: -; J gene: TRBJ2-1; CDR3 DNA: TGTGCCAGCAGCTTAGGTGGCCTAGCGGGGGTTATGGAGCAGTTCTTC; CDR3 protein: CASSLGGLAGVMEQFF
D gene: -; V gene: TRBV7-9; clone size: -; J gene: TRBJ2-3; CDR3 DNA: TGTGCCAGCAGCAAAACCCAGTACACAGATACGCAGTATTTT; CDR3 protein: CASSKTQYTDTQYF
D gene: TRBD1; V gene: TRBV10-2; clone size: few; J gene: TRBJ2-7; CDR3 DNA: TGCGCCAGCAGTGACCAACTTACAGGGGGGTGGGAGCAGTACTTC; CDR3 protein: CASSDQLTGGWEQYF
D gene: TRBD2; V gene: TRBV19; clone size: -; J gene: TRBJ2-1; CDR3 DNA: TGTGCCAGTAACCCCGGGGGGGCTCTGAGGGGTGAGCAGTTCTTC; CDR3 protein: CASNPGGALRGEQFF
D gene: TRBD1; V gene: TRBV10-3; clone size: once; J gene: TRBJ1-6; CDR3 DNA: TGTGCCATCAGTGCCCTGTCAGGGGGCACATCACCCCTCCACTTT; CDR3 protein: CAISALSGGTSPLHF
D gene: -; V gene: TRBV21-1; clone size: -; J gene: TRBJ1-5; CDR3 DNA: TGTGCCAGCAGCAAAGCCTACCGGGACAGTAGCAATCAGCCCCAGCATTTT; CDR3 protein: CASSKAYRDSSNQPQHF
D gene: TRBD1; V gene: TRBV6-5; clone size: -; J gene: TRBJ2-1; CDR3 DNA: TGTGCCAGCAGTTTCCGGAGACAGGGTGGCTTGGAGCAGTTCTTC; CDR3 protein: CASSFRRQGGLEQFF
D gene: -; V gene: TRBV28; clone size: -; J gene: TRBJ2-5; CDR3 DNA: TGTGCCAGCGGCCCCCCTGGGGGGTTGCAAGAGACCCAGTACTTC; CDR3 protein: CASGPPGGLQETQYF
D gene: -; V gene: TRBV6-4; clone size: -; J gene: TRBJ2-3; CDR3 DNA: TGTGCCAGCAGTGAGGGGGTAGCGGCAGATACGCAGTATTTT; CDR3 protein: CASSEGVAADTQYF
D gene: -; V gene: TRBV19; clone size: once; J gene: TRBJ2-7; CDR3 DNA: TGTGCCAGTAGTATAGTAGCCGCATCCTACGAGCAGTACTTC; CDR3 protein: CASSIVAASYEQYF
D gene: -; V gene: TRBV14; clone size: few; J gene: TRBJ1-2; CDR3 DNA: TGTGCCAGCAGCCAAAGACAGGACGCTCTTAATGGCTACACCTTC; CDR3 protein: CASSQRQDALNGYTF